This record covers a single T cell receptor beta chain. The target antigen is unknown. The sample is drawn from a study of T cell repertoires in cytomegalovirus infection. Study observations and caveats: Summed frequency of shared TCR beta families picked out CMV carriers who also had the relevant HLA.

Unmatched junction bases numbered 11, after V lost 6 bases and J lost 7 bases. There are 15 residues in the CDR3. Germline CDR1 and CDR2: MNHEY and SVGEGT. TCRdb re-analysed the reads in MiXCR, keeping a single row per CDR3 protein. The sample has more than 150,000 distinct CDR3 sequences, roughly a fifth seen once. Sequencing input: PBMCs. The rearrangement links TRBV6-2 or TRBV6-3 to TRBJ2-1; 8 bases agree with TRBD2. This clonotype originated in a human donor in good health (CMV status not recorded). Some clones in this sample may be carry-over from other donors' samples. DNA of the CDR3: TGTGCCAGCAGAGGGGAGCGGGAGTGGTATAATGAGCAGTTCTTC. Its protein is CASRGEREWYNEQFF.